One sample yielded the 10 T cell receptor beta chains listed below, sequenced in a study of cytomegalovirus exposure and HLA in healthy donors. PCR primers comprised 60 Vbeta and 13 Jbeta primers. Here immunoSEQ multiplex PCR was the method, and the copy in TCRdb shows in-frame clones only, minus some. The table includes 100,000 or so clones, 84% detected once. What was sequenced was PBMCs. These receptor sequences come from a young woman in good health and CMV-seronegative.

This sequence joins TRBV7-3 and TRBJ2-3; TRBD2 matches at 8 bases. Germline assignment: CDR1 SGHTA and CDR2 FQGTGA. The CDR3 contains 15 residues. The trim removed 5 bases at V and 0 bases at J, leaving 4 bases unmatched. The CDR3, as DNA: TGTGCCAGCAGCCCACTAGCGGTGAGCACAGATACGCAGTATTTT. The encoded protein is CASSPLAVSTDTQYF.

For this clone: One end of the junction is discordant with germline, which a read error may explain. Other DNA sequences in this specimen translate into the identical CDR3. This chain joins TRBV19 and TRBJ1-1; 8 bases match TRBD1. The germline CDR1 and CDR2 sequences are LNHDA and SQIVND (reference sequence). This CDR3 is built from 14 residues. CDR3 bases: TGTGCCAGTAGTTATGACAGGGGAGGTACTGAAGCCTTCTTT. It is translated as CASSYDRGGTEAFF.

About this clone: Other DNA sequences in the same sample also yield this CDR3. The V call is TRBV28, the J call TRBJ2-5; no definite D call. The CDR3 spans 12 residues. The V and J ends lost 1 base and 4 bases respectively, with 4 bases between them. Germline V gene sequence: CDR1 MDHEN, CDR2 SYDVKM. The CDR3 nucleotides are TGTGCCAGCAGTTTATTGAGAGAGACCCAGTACTTC. This codes for CASSLLRETQYF.

This chain connects TRBV7-2 to TRBJ2-3; 7 bases match TRBD1. CDR3 size: 14 residues. V trimming: 5 bases; J trimming: 2 bases; junction bases outside the gene matches: 4. Germline V lookup: CDR1 SGHTA, CDR2 FQGNSA. This chain's CDR3 is CASSRDRATDTQYF. The CDR3, as DNA: TGTGCCAGCAGCCGCGACAGGGCCACAGATACGCAGTATTTT. Full variable domain (rest looked up from reference TRBV7-2 and TRBJ2-3): GAGVSQSPSNKVTEKGKDVELRCDPISGHTALYWYRQSLGQGLEFLIYFQGNSAPDKSGLPSDRFSAERTGGSVSTLTIQRTQQEDSAVYLCASSRDRATDTQYFGPGTRLTVL.

V usage is TRBV28 and J usage is TRBJ2-7; weak D call: TRBD2 (6 bases). CDR1 is MDHEN, CDR2 SYDVKM, per germline. The V end was cut by 3 bases, the J end by 7 bases, with 16 bases between. The CDR3 consists of 14 residues. Here the CDR3 DNA reads TGTGCCAGCAGTTTGCATACTCTAGCGAGGGAGCAGTACTTC. Its protein is CASSLHTLAREQYF.

Written as DNA, the CDR3 is TGTGCCAGCAGCCCCTTATATGGGGGGACTAGCACAGATACGCAGTATTTT. This encodes CASSPLYGGTSTDTQYF. This sequence joins TRBV7-8 and TRBJ2-3, with D perhaps TRBD2 (6 bases). Trimming left V 5 bases short and J 0 bases short, with 18 bases between. Germline CDR1 reads SGHVS; CDR2 reads FQNEAQ. There are 17 residues in the CDR3.

The J gene is TRBJ2-7, the V gene TRBV15, with TRBD2 identical over 10 bases. The CDR3 loop spans 15 amino acids. Germline V CDR1 and CDR2: LNHNV, YYDKDF (reference sequence). The V gene end was trimmed by 2 bases and the J gene end by 4 bases; junction bases not matched to a gene: 5. The CDR3 DNA is TGTGCCACCAGCAGACCAGCGGGGGGGCGGTACGAGCAGTACTTC. Its translation: CATSRPAGGRYEQYF.

As DNA, the CDR3 is TGTGCCACCAGCAGAGAACGGAGGGCGATTAACAATGAGCAGTTCTTC. Translated: CATSRERRAINNEQFF. The rearrangement links TRBV15 to TRBJ2-1; perhaps TRBD2 as D (6 bases). Trimming cost V 0 bases and J 5 bases, with 14 bases left between them. The CDR3 extends over 16 amino acids. In germline, CDR1 is LNHNV, CDR2 YYDKDF (reference sequence).

This clone is a singleton in its sample. The rearrangement uses TRBV11-3 and TRBJ2-3; TRBD2 aligns across 9 bases. The V and J ends lost 4 bases and 0 bases, in that order; junction bases with no gene match: 8. The germline V gene has CDR1 SGHNT and CDR2 YENEEA. The CDR3 has 17 amino acids. The CDR3 loop reads CASSSRPLAGSTDTQYF. In DNA, the CDR3 is TGTGCCAGCAGCTCTAGGCCTCTAGCGGGAAGCACAGATACGCAGTATTTT. The whole variable domain, remainder taken from reference TRBV11-3 and TRBJ2-3, is EAGVVQSPRYKIIEKKQPVAFWCNPISGHNTLYWYLQNLGQGPELLIRYENEEAVDDSQLPKDRFSAERLKGVDSTLKIQPAELGDSAVYLCASSSRPLAGSTDTQYFGPGTRLTVL.

V gene TRBV10-2 combines with J gene TRBJ2-7; a possible D gene is TRBD2 (6 bases). Germline CDR1 WSHSY, CDR2 SAAADI. CDR3 size: 14 residues. V dropped 7 bases and J dropped 5 bases, with 18 bases sitting between them. CDR3 nucleotide sequence: TGCGCCAGCATCCCACTAGCAAGTATCCACGAGCAGTACTTC. Amino acid sequence: CASIPLASIHEQYF.